The 18 T cell receptor beta chains below come from one sample, sequenced in a study of blood T cell repertoires in COVID-19. Sequencing was performed with immunoSEQ multiplex PCR; in TCRdb, only in-frame clones are kept and a portion is missing. This repertoire shows about 250,000 clones, roughly 81% found once; its top ten account for under 7%. The sequenced sample was PBMCs or T cells enriched from blood (not recorded which). Receptor source: a woman aged 45-59 years who had been exposed to COVID-19.

This clone showed up just a few times. This sequence joins TRBV30 and TRBJ2-1, with a possible D match to TRBD1 (5 bases). This CDR3 is 15 amino acids long. CDR1 and CDR2 (germline): GTSNPN, SVGIG (reference sequence). The V end was cut by 5 bases, the J end by 2 bases, with 16 bases between. The CDR3 DNA reads TGTGCCTGGGGACAAGGGCTTAAGGCCTACAATGAGCAGTTCTTC. It is translated as CAWGQGLKAYNEQFF.

The CDR3 DNA reads TGTGCCAGCAGCTGGGAGGGAAAAGAGACCCAGTACTTC. It encodes CASSWEGKETQYF. The chain couples TRBV13 to TRBJ2-5; 7 bases match TRBD2. The CDR3 is 13 residues long. Germline CDR1 reads PRHDT; CDR2 reads FYEKMQ (reference sequence). Trimming cost V 4 bases and J 3 bases; bases outside gene matches: 2.

The gene calls are TRBV5-5 and TRBJ2-5; 8 bases fit TRBD1. The CDR3 totals 15 residues. Germline V gives CDR1 SGHKS, CDR2 YYEKEE (reference sequence). Trimming at V came to 4 bases and at J to 5 bases, leaving 10 bases not matched to a gene. In DNA, the CDR3 is TGTGCCAGCAGCGACGAGACAGGGGTCCGGGAGACCCAGTACTTC. Translation: CASSDETGVRETQYF.

The V gene is TRBV27, the J gene TRBJ2-5, with D maybe TRBD2 (7 bases). Trimming took 3 bases from V and 1 from J, leaving 12 bases between them. The V gene's germline CDR1 is MNHEY and CDR2 SMNVEV (reference sequence). The CDR3 is 15 residues long. This CDR3 reads CASSFIGGAQETQYF. The CDR3 DNA reads TGTGCCAGCAGTTTTATAGGGGGGGCCCAAGAGACCCAGTACTTC.

The J gene is TRBJ1-1, the V gene TRBV28; D gene uncertain. Germline V gene data show CDR1 as MDHEN and CDR2 as SYDVKM. The CDR3 loop spans 14 amino acids. V dropped 5 bases and J dropped 0 bases, with 10 bases sitting between them. The CDR3 sequence: CASSPMSMNTEAFF. The CDR3 bases are TGTGCCAGCAGTCCAATGAGCATGAACACTGAAGCTTTCTTT.

Here the CDR3 DNA reads TGTGCCAGCACAGCCGTTTCTGGGGCCAACGTCCTGACTTTC. It translates to CASTAVSGANVLTF. The V call is TRBV19, the J call TRBJ2-6; D is undetermined. Per germline, CDR1 LNHDA and CDR2 SQIVND (reference sequence). Deletions cut 9 bases from V and 1 base from J, with 10 bases between. The CDR3 is 14 residues long.

This chain connects TRBV27 to TRBJ1-6; tentatively, D is TRBD1 (5 bases). The CDR3 extends over 17 amino acids. V was clipped by 1 base and J by 8 bases, with 18 bases between them. From germline, CDR1 is MNHEY and CDR2 SMNVEV (reference sequence). The CDR3 sequence is CASSLFPPTGGDSPLHF. In DNA form, the CDR3 reads TGTGCCAGCAGTTTATTCCCACCAACGGGGGGGGATTCACCCCTCCACTTT.

The chain combines TRBV29-1 with TRBJ1-2; the D is unclear. The V and J ends lost 5 bases and 1 base respectively, with 11 bases between them. The length of the CDR3 is 13 residues. Germline CDR1 reads SQVTM; CDR2 reads ANQGSEA. DNA for the CDR3: TGCAGCGTTCGTCTCGAGGGTAACTATGGCTACACCTTC. Its protein product is CSVRLEGNYGYTF.

This clone has a handful of counts. The V and J genes are TRBV11-2 and TRBJ1-2; D perhaps matches TRBD1 (5 bases). The CDR3 runs 13 residues. V lost 5 bases and J lost 8, with 15 bases in between. Germline-derived CDR1 and CDR2 are SGHAT and FQNNGV. CDR3 sequence: CASSPGRAGGYTF. CDR3 sequence (DNA): TGTGCCAGCAGCCCCGGCAGGGCGGGGGGCTACACCTTC.

This clone was seen a single time. The chain recombines TRBV27 with TRBJ2-5, with 14 bases that match TRBD2. Trimming removed 7 bases from V and 1 base from J; junction bases left unmatched: 14. The CDR3 consists of 19 residues. Germline V gives CDR1 MNHEY, CDR2 SMNVEV (reference sequence). The CDR3 DNA is TGTGCCAGCAACCTGGGACTAGCGGGGGCCCTCTCAGCCCAAGAGACCCAGTACTTC. Translated: CASNLGLAGALSAQETQYF.

V usage is TRBV2 and J usage is TRBJ1-3, with TRBD1 matching over 8 bases. Germline CDR1 reads SNHLY; CDR2 reads FYNNEI. The V segment lost 2 bases and the J segment 0 bases; nucleotides outside the gene matches: 6. This CDR3 spans 17 amino acids. The CDR3 here is CASSELVRGLSGNTIYF. CDR3 DNA: TGTGCCAGCAGTGAATTAGTCAGGGGGCTCTCTGGAAACACCATATATTTT. The full variable domain, with the rest looked up from reference TRBV2 and TRBJ1-3, is EPEVTQTPSHQVTQMGQEVILRCVPISNHLYFYWYRQILGQKVEFLVSFYNNEISEKSEIFDDQFSVERPDGSNFTLKIRSTKLEDSAMYFCASSELVRGLSGNTIYFGEGSWLTVV.

The sample holds one count of this clone. This chain links TRBV27 with TRBJ1-1, with 10 bases fitting TRBD1. With 6 bases clipped from V and 7 bases from J, the junction kept 11 bases outside the gene matches. The CDR3 contains 15 residues. CDR1 is MNHEY, CDR2 SMNVEV, per germline (reference sequence). CDR3 nucleotide sequence: TGTGCCAGCAGATTCAGCGCGGACAGGGGGAGTGAAGCTTTCTTT. Its translation is CASRFSADRGSEAFF.

The chain uses TRBV27 and TRBJ2-3; 10 positions match TRBD2. The germline V gene encodes CDR1 MNHEY and CDR2 SMNVEV (reference sequence). The CDR3 covers 13 residues. The V and J ends lost 8 bases and 8 bases, in that order; junction bases with no gene match: 7. CDR3 protein: CASASGGASTQYF. CDR3 in DNA: TGTGCCAGCGCCAGCGGGGGGGCTAGTACGCAGTATTTT.

The chain is built from TRBV10-3 and TRBJ2-5; 9 bases are shared with TRBD1. The trim removed 7 bases at V and 4 bases at J, leaving 7 bases unmatched. The CDR3 has 14 amino acids. Germline V lookup: CDR1 ENHRY, CDR2 SYGVKD. The CDR3 region has the DNA TGTGCCATCAAGAAGGACAGGGGATCAGAGACCCAGTACTTC. As protein: CAIKKDRGSETQYF.

This chain links TRBV14 with TRBJ1-1; D is possibly TRBD1 (5 bases). Germline V gene lookup returns CDR1 SGHDN and CDR2 FVKESK. The CDR3 extends over 18 amino acids. Deletions cut 0 bases from V and 5 bases from J, with 22 bases between. The CDR3 region is CASSQDRGPTVWATEAFF. Here the CDR3 DNA reads TGTGCCAGCAGCCAAGATAGGGGCCCGACAGTTTGGGCGACTGAAGCTTTCTTT.

The chain links TRBV5-1 to TRBJ2-3, with TRBD2 identical over 12 bases. This CDR3 has 17 amino acids. Germline V lookup: CDR1 SGHRS, CDR2 YFSETQ. V trimming: 0 bases; J trimming: 2 bases; junction bases outside the gene matches: 4. CDR3 amino acids: CASSLGGLAGPTDTQYF. The CDR3, as DNA: TGCGCCAGCAGCTTGGGCGGACTAGCGGGGCCCACAGATACGCAGTATTTT.

V and J are TRBV4-3 and TRBJ1-2, with a tentative D call TRBD1 (5 bases). CDR3 size: 15 residues. Germline CDR1 and CDR2: LGHNA and YSLEER. Trimming removed 2 bases at V and 8 bases at J, with 18 bases between. CDR3 protein: CASSQNWQGSRGYTF. The CDR3, as DNA: TGCGCCAGCAGCCAAAACTGGCAGGGTTCCAGGGGCTACACCTTC.

The chain combines TRBV7-2 with TRBJ2-7; 12 bases are shared with TRBD2. Germline values: CDR1 SGHTA, CDR2 FQGNSA. This CDR3 region has 15 residues. The junction had 7 bases not matched to a gene; V was cut back by 6 bases and J by 4 bases. Written as DNA, the CDR3 is TGTGCCAGCAGGAGGGAGCTAGCGGGGGGGTACGAGCAGTACTTC. It specifies CASRRELAGGYEQYF.